This record looks at one T cell receptor (beta chain) sequence and its context. Its antigen is as yet unknown. This entry comes from a study of post-analysis software for immune sequencing data. Looking at the study overall: Recorded disease courses covered relapsing-remitting, secondary progressive and progressive-relapsing multiple sclerosis. Some patients had no subtype annotation. The study's findings and limits: By F measure, samples from a shared preparation batch strongly co-clustered. Significantly decreased normalized Chao1 diversity was recorded for multiple sclerosis patients relative to controls. TRBV5-6, TRBV5-1 and TRBV20-1 belonged to a set of roughly 5 TRBV segments that were more frequent in patients than controls.

Unique molecular identifiers featured in each of the TCR beta cDNA libraries. Researchers reported around 510,000 cDNA molecules coming from around 1 to 10 million T cells. Via MiXCR, TCRdb re-called the PCR reads, giving one row per CDR3 protein. Of 700,000 to 900,000 distinct CDR3 sequences in the sample, 35% to 55% were seen once. Germline V CDR1 and CDR2: DFQATT, SNEGSKA (reference sequence). The CDR3 runs to 16 residues. Material: blood. The rearrangement links TRBV20-1 to TRBJ2-4, with a weak D call TRBD2 (6 bases). The DNA end lines up better with TRBJ2-7; the J call may be wrong. The sequence came from a girl aged 5-17 years with multiple sclerosis. The CDR3 DNA follows: TGCAGTGCTTTCGTACCCGGGACTCCGAGGCCCTACGAGCAGTACTTC. The encoded protein is CSAFVPGTPRPYEQYF.